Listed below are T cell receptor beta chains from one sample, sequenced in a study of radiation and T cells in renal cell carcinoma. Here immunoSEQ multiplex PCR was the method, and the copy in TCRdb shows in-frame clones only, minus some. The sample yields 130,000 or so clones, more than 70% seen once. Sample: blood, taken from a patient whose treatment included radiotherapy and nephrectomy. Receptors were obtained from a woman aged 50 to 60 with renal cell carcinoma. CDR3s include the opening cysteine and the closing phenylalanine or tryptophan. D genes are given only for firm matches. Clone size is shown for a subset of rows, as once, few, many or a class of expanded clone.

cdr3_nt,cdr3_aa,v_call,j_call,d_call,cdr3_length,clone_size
TGTGCCAGCAGCCCCGGAGTTCGTGGAAACACCATATATTTT,CASSPGVRGNTIYF,TRBV11-2,TRBJ1-3,-,14,-
TGTGCCAGTAGTATAGGTTGGACGGGGACCCCCTATGGCTACACCTTC,CASSIGWTGTPYGYTF,TRBV19,TRBJ1-2,-,16,-
TGTGCCAGCAGTTCTCGAGATACGCAGTATTTT,CASSSRDTQYF,TRBV6-6,TRBJ2-3,-,11,-
TGTGCCAGCACCGGACAGTGGACCTATGGCTACACCTTC,CASTGQWTYGYTF,TRBV2,TRBJ1-2,-,13,-
TGTGCCAGCAGCTTTAGAGTTTTGCTCTACAATGAGCAGTTCTTC,CASSFRVLLYNEQFF,TRBV7-8,TRBJ2-1,-,15,-
TGCGCCAGCAGCGAGAAGGAGGGCTCCTACAATGAGCAGTTCTTC,CASSEKEGSYNEQFF,TRBV4-1,TRBJ2-1,-,15,-
TGTGCCATCAGTGAAGAGGGCGTGTGGGCTGAAGCTTTCTTT,CAISEEGVWAEAFF,TRBV10-3,TRBJ1-1,-,14,-
TGTGCCAGCAGCGCCCGGACAGGGTTAGAGACTGAAGCTTTCTTT,CASSARTGLETEAFF,TRBV11-2,TRBJ1-1,TRBD1,15,-
TGTGCCAGCAGCTTAGTAGGGCCACCCTTAAACTATGGCTACACCTTC,CASSLVGPPLNYGYTF,TRBV11-3,TRBJ1-2,-,16,-
TGTGCCAGTAGTACACCGGGACACAACACCGGGGAGCTGTTTTTT,CASSTPGHNTGELFF,TRBV19,TRBJ2-2,-,15,-
TGTGCCAGCAGCCCCCCCGCCCACGAAGGCTACACCTTC,CASSPPAHEGYTF,TRBV9,TRBJ1-2,-,13,-
TGTGCCAGCAGTGATCGTCAGGGGGCTTGGGAGCAGTACTTC,CASSDRQGAWEQYF,TRBV6-1,TRBJ2-7,TRBD1,14,-
TGTGCCAGTAGTATAGCCGGTAGCTCCTACGAGCAGTACTTC,CASSIAGSSYEQYF,TRBV19,TRBJ2-7,-,14,-
TGTGCCAGTAGTGCCGGGACTAGAGTCTACGAGCAGTACTTC,CASSAGTRVYEQYF,TRBV19,TRBJ2-7,TRBD2,14,once
TGTGCCAGCAGCACGTACAGAGCACCTAACTATGGCTACACCTTC,CASSTYRAPNYGYTF,TRBV7-8,TRBJ1-2,-,15,-
TGTGCCAGCTCACCGACCAACACTGAAGCTTTCTTT,CASSPTNTEAFF,TRBV18,TRBJ1-1,-,12,-
TGTGCCAGCAATCCGGGACTAGGACCGAGTGAGCAGTTCTTC,CASNPGLGPSEQFF,TRBV2,TRBJ2-1,TRBD2,14,-
TGTGCCACCAGTCCTCCGAACCAGAACACTGAAGCTTTCTTT,CATSPPNQNTEAFF,TRBV15,TRBJ1-1,-,14,-
TGTGCCAGCAACCCCACCCTTAGGTCAGATACGCAGTATTTT,CASNPTLRSDTQYF,TRBV5-4,TRBJ2-3,-,14,-
TGTGCCAGCAGCTTAAGTCCCGGGGAGCTGTTTTTT,CASSLSPGELFF,TRBV7-3,TRBJ2-2,-,12,-
TGTGCCAGCAGCAGACCGACAGGGGATTATGGCTACACCTTC,CASSRPTGDYGYTF,TRBV9,TRBJ1-2,TRBD1,14,-
TGTGCCAGCAGCTCGGCCGGGACTCAAGAGACCCAGTACTTC,CASSSAGTQETQYF,TRBV5-4,TRBJ2-5,-,14,-
TGTGCCAGCAGCACATTGAGCACCGGGGAGCTGTTTTTT,CASSTLSTGELFF,TRBV11-3,TRBJ2-2,-,13,-
TGTGCCAGTAGTATCTATAACGTGGAGCTTAGCAATCAGCCCCAGCATTTT,CASSIYNVELSNQPQHF,TRBV19,TRBJ1-5,-,17,-
TGTGCCAGTAGTAACTTAGTCCAGGAGAGGGCTAACTATGGCTACACCTTC,CASSNLVQERANYGYTF,TRBV19,TRBJ1-2,-,17,-
TGTGCCAGCAGCCTCACACGACAGGGTGGCTACACCTTC,CASSLTRQGGYTF,TRBV6-5,TRBJ1-2,TRBD1,13,-
TGTGCCAGAAGCTTAGCCCAGGGGGCGCAGGTGGACACTGAAGCTTTCTTT,CARSLAQGAQVDTEAFF,TRBV7-5,TRBJ1-1,-,17,-
TGTGCCAGTAGTCTTAGGGGGCAGGGCACTGAAGCTTTCTTT,CASSLRGQGTEAFF,TRBV19,TRBJ1-1,TRBD1,14,-
TGTGCCAGCAGTGTTAGCGGGGAGACCCAGTACTTC,CASSVSGETQYF,TRBV2,TRBJ2-5,TRBD2,12,-
TGTGCCAGCAGCTCCACAGGGACCGCTAATGAAAAACTGTTTTTT,CASSSTGTANEKLFF,TRBV5-4,TRBJ1-4,-,15,-
TGTGCCAGCAGTGAAATGAGGGGAGGCAGGAACACTGAAGCTTTCTTT,CASSEMRGGRNTEAFF,TRBV6-1,TRBJ1-1,-,16,-
TGTGCCAGCAGCGTAGCTACAGGGAACACCGGGGAGCTGTTTTTT,CASSVATGNTGELFF,TRBV9,TRBJ2-2,-,15,-
TGCGCCAGCAGCCCCGGGACGGAATTCTATGGCTACACCTTC,CASSPGTEFYGYTF,TRBV4-3,TRBJ1-2,-,14,once
TGTGCCAAGGGGACAGGGGGCGCCGGGAACTATGGCTACACCTTC,CAKGTGGAGNYGYTF,TRBV2,TRBJ1-2,TRBD1,15,-
TGTGCCAGCAGCACGGGACAGGGGACGAGATCACCCCTCCACTTT,CASSTGQGTRSPLHF,TRBV7-2,TRBJ1-6,TRBD1,15,-
TGTGCCAGCAGTTATGACCGGACAGGGGGCAATCAGCCCCAGCATTTT,CASSYDRTGGNQPQHF,TRBV6-5,TRBJ1-5,TRBD1,16,-
TGTGCCAGCAGTGACGGCTCTCTCGTCTACGAGCAGTACTTC,CASSDGSLVYEQYF,TRBV6-5,TRBJ2-7,-,14,-
TGTGCCAGCAGCATGGGTCAGCCCGGCTACACCTTC,CASSMGQPGYTF,TRBV5-5,TRBJ1-2,-,12,-
TGTGCCAGCAGCAACCGACAGGGAACAGGTACTGAAAAACTGTTTTTT,CASSNRQGTGTEKLFF,TRBV5-4,TRBJ1-4,TRBD1,16,-
TGTGCCAGCAGTCGGACTAGCGGGGGGCACAATGAGCAGTTCTTC,CASSRTSGGHNEQFF,TRBV2,TRBJ2-1,TRBD2,15,-
TGTGCCAGCAGCTTAGGGTCGACGGGTTTCACCGGGGAGCTGTTTTTT,CASSLGSTGFTGELFF,TRBV7-2,TRBJ2-2,-,16,once
TGTGCCAGCAGCTTCTCAGGGGATCAGCCCCAGCATTTT,CASSFSGDQPQHF,TRBV7-3,TRBJ1-5,-,13,-
TGCGCCAGCAGCCATCCTACGGGGGCAGTCACTGAAGCTTTCTTT,CASSHPTGAVTEAFF,TRBV23-1,TRBJ1-1,-,15,-
TGTGCCAGCAAAGACATCTGGGGCGAGCAGTACTTC,CASKDIWGEQYF,TRBV7-2,TRBJ2-7,-,12,-
TGCGCCAGCAGTGAAATAGGTTCGGATACGCAGTATTTT,CASSEIGSDTQYF,TRBV10-1,TRBJ2-3,-,13,-
TGCGCCAGCCCCCAGGCAGAAAGGAGGCAGTACTTC,CASPQAERRQYF,TRBV23-1,TRBJ2-7,-,12,-
TGTGCCAGCAGCTTTACTAGCGGATACACAGATACGCAGTATTTT,CASSFTSGYTDTQYF,TRBV5-4,TRBJ2-3,TRBD2,15,-
TGTGCCAGCAGCTTAGTCAAGAACACTGAAGCTTTCTTT,CASSLVKNTEAFF,TRBV11-3,TRBJ1-1,-,13,once
TGTGCCAGCAAAACAGGGTCGGGGAATTCACCCCTCCACTTT,CASKTGSGNSPLHF,TRBV9,TRBJ1-6,-,14,-
TGTGCCAGCTCACCAAGCCAAGAGGGGAACTCTGAAGCTTTCTTT,CASSPSQEGNSEAFF,TRBV18,TRBJ1-1,-,15,-
TGTGCCAGCACCAGGTTAACCTACGAGCAGTACTTC,CASTRLTYEQYF,TRBV6-1,TRBJ2-7,-,12,few
TGTGCCATCAGTGACACAGGGGGCGCGGCCCAAGAGACCCAGTACTTC,CAISDTGGAAQETQYF,TRBV10-3,TRBJ2-5,TRBD1,16,few
TGTGCCAGCACCTGGGAAGCAGGTCATAATTCACCCCTCCACTTT,CASTWEAGHNSPLHF,TRBV2,TRBJ1-6,-,15,-
TGTGCCAGCAGCTCAACTGACAGGGTTTGGGAGACCCAGTACTTC,CASSSTDRVWETQYF,TRBV5-5,TRBJ2-5,TRBD1,15,once
TGTGCCAGCAGTGATCGACGGGTGAACACTGAAGCTTTCTTT,CASSDRRVNTEAFF,TRBV6-1,TRBJ1-1,-,14,-
TGTGCCAGCAGCCCCGAGGAGTTATGGAACACTGAAGCTTTCTTT,CASSPEELWNTEAFF,TRBV9,TRBJ1-1,-,15,-
TGTGCCAGCAGTCCCCCCGGGACAGGGGGCGCATCTTATGGCTACACCTTC,CASSPPGTGGASYGYTF,TRBV7-2,TRBJ1-2,TRBD1,17,-
TGTGCCAGCAGCTTAACTGTAGGTTATGCCACTGAAGCTTTCTTT,CASSLTVGYATEAFF,TRBV7-3,TRBJ1-1,-,15,-
TGTGCCAGCAGTGGAGTGGGTCGAGGTTACGAGCAGTACTTC,CASSGVGRGYEQYF,TRBV2,TRBJ2-7,-,14,once